The 27 T cell receptor beta chains below were found in one sample sequenced in a study of blood T cell repertoires in COVID-19 (dated by TCRdb to between 2020 and 2021). Library creation used the immunoSEQ multiplex PCR assay. Imported from immuneACCESS, the table was reduced by TCRdb to in-frame sequences with V and J called. These copies leave out some clones; in studies compared against another copy, an unresolved V gene accounts for under half, and the cause of the remainder is not known. The sample records around 150,000 clones, approximately 84% of which are singletons. Of the sample, roughly 20% is held by the ten largest clones. The sequenced material came from peripheral blood. The receptors here all came from a woman aged 80 or over with acute or convalescent COVID-19.

This clone was detected a few times. This chain connects TRBV27 to TRBJ1-4; 8 positions match TRBD1. The CDR3 runs to 14 residues. V was pared by 5 bases and J by 8 bases, with 7 bases of the junction left unmatched. Germline V gene sequence: CDR1 MNHEY, CDR2 SMNVEV (reference sequence). CDR3 bases: TGTGCCAGCAGTGACATGGACAGGGAAGAAAAACTGTTTTTT. Protein: CASSDMDREEKLFF. The full variable domain, its missing parts supplied by reference TRBV27 and TRBJ1-4, is EAQVTQNPRYLITVTGKKLTVTCSQNMNHEYMSWYRQDPGLGLRQIYYSMNVEVTDKGDVPEGYKVSRKEKRNFPLILESPSPNQTSLYFCASSDMDREEKLFFGSGTQLSVL.

J is TRBJ2-3 and V is TRBV12-5, with 9 nucleotides matching TRBD2. Per germline, CDR1 LGHNT and CDR2 FRNRAP. Germline trimming cut 1 base from V and 4 bases from J; bases unmatched to any gene: 6. The CDR3 contains 16 residues. The CDR3 sequence: CASGLAGAGGADTQYF. The CDR3 DNA follows: TGTGCTAGTGGTTTGGCAGGAGCGGGAGGCGCAGATACGCAGTATTTT. Variable domain in full (rest from reference TRBV12-5 and TRBJ2-3): DARVTQTPRHKVTEMGQEVTMRCQPILGHNTVFWYRQTMMQGLELLAYFRNRAPLDDSGMPKDRFSAEMPDATLATLKIQPSEPRDSAVYFCASGLAGAGGADTQYFGPGTRLTVL.

V gene TRBV18 combines with J gene TRBJ2-5; 13 bases are shared with TRBD2. V dropped 2 bases and J dropped 7; count of bases not matched to a gene: 4. The CDR3 consists of 15 residues. In germline, CDR1 is KGHSH, CDR2 LQKENI. CDR3 region: CASSPGLAGVSTQYF. As DNA, the CDR3 is TGTGCCAGCTCACCAGGACTAGCGGGAGTCTCGACCCAGTACTTC.

The chain links TRBV19 to TRBJ1-1; 9 nucleotides agree with TRBD1. CDR3 size: 14 residues. Germline assignment: CDR1 LNHDA and CDR2 SQIVND (reference sequence). J lost 5 bases, V lost 9 bases, and 10 bases had no gene match. CDR3 sequence reads: CASERGQGSTEAFF. Written as DNA, the CDR3 is TGTGCCAGCGAACGCGGACAGGGGTCAACTGAAGCTTTCTTT.

The gene calls are TRBV25-1 and TRBJ1-2; D possibly corresponds to TRBD1 (5 bases). The CDR3 consists of 14 residues. V lost 1 base, J lost 4 bases, and 10 bases lay in between. Germline lookup yields CDR1 MGHDK and CDR2 SYGVNS. DNA for the CDR3: TGTGCCAGCAGTGAATTTGACAGAAGCTATGGCTACACCTTC. As protein: CASSEFDRSYGYTF.

The chain links TRBV7-6 to TRBJ2-1, with 12 positions matching TRBD2. This CDR3 has 16 amino acids. Germline CDR1 reads SGHVS; CDR2 reads FNYEAQ. Trimming at V came to 4 bases and at J to 6 bases, leaving 7 bases not matched to a gene. CDR3 DNA: TGTGCCAGCAGCTGGCTGATACTAGCGGGAGGCAATGAGCAGTTCTTC. Translation: CASSWLILAGGNEQFF.

The V gene is TRBV6-5, the J gene TRBJ1-2, with 9 bases identical to TRBD1. Trimming took 6 bases from V and 4 from J; bases not matched to a gene: 9. Germline assignment: CDR1 MNHEY and CDR2 SVGAGI. CDR3 length: 15 residues. CDR3 DNA: TGTGCCAGCAGATACGCACAGGGGGCAAGCTATGGCTACACCTTC. Its protein is CASRYAQGASYGYTF.

The chain couples TRBV24-1 to TRBJ2-1; 10 nucleotides align to TRBD2. The V segment lost 3 bases and the J segment 3 bases; nucleotides outside the gene matches: 7. Germline CDR1 reads KGHDR; CDR2 reads SFDVKD. The length of the CDR3 is 17 residues. The DNA for the CDR3 is TGTGCCACCAGTGATGGCAGGGGGACTAGCGTCTACAATGAGCAGTTCTTC. Its protein product is CATSDGRGTSVYNEQFF.

V usage is TRBV5-1 and J usage is TRBJ1-3; the match to TRBD1 covers 7 bases. CDR3 size: 18 residues. Trimming took 4 bases from V and 1 from J; bases not matched to a gene: 14. CDR1 is SGHRS, CDR2 YFSETQ, per germline. This CDR3 is CASSRTGLRSGSGNTIYF. The CDR3 bases are TGCGCCAGCAGCCGGACAGGCCTTCGATCGGGGTCTGGAAACACCATATATTTT.

V usage is TRBV4-2 and J usage is TRBJ1-2; tentatively, D is TRBD1 (5 bases). Trimming stripped 4 bases from V and 7 bases from J, with 19 bases between. The V gene's germline CDR1 is LGHNA and CDR2 YNFKEQ. The CDR3 consists of 15 residues. The CDR3 is CASSLPERQWFGYTF. The CDR3 nucleotides read TGTGCCAGCAGCCTCCCCGAGCGACAGTGGTTTGGCTACACCTTC.

V is TRBV19 and J is TRBJ1-6; D uncertain. With 1 base removed from V and 6 bases from J, the gap between germline ends came to 10 bases. The CDR3 has 15 amino acids. Germline values: CDR1 LNHDA, CDR2 SQIVND (reference sequence). The CDR3 DNA follows: TGTGCCAGTAGTATAGGCGCCAGCGTTAATTCACCCCTCCACTTT. Protein: CASSIGASVNSPLHF.

The chain carries TRBV2 and TRBJ2-1; the match to TRBD2 covers 10 bases. This CDR3 spans 14 amino acids. The germline V gene has CDR1 SNHLY and CDR2 FYNNEI. V shed 2 bases, J shed 12 bases, and the junction held 7 bases outside the gene matches. CDR3 DNA: TGTGCCAGCAGTGAAAACCTAGCGGGAGAGGTGCAGTTCTTC. It specifies CASSENLAGEVQFF.

V is TRBV10-3 and J is TRBJ1-1; 8 bases line up with TRBD1. Germline CDR1 reads ENHRY; CDR2 reads SYGVKD. V lost 7 bases, J lost 0 bases, and 1 base stayed unmatched. The CDR3 is made up of 13 amino acids. CDR3 sequence: CAIKGQVNTEAFF. DNA of the CDR3: TGTGCCATCAAGGGACAGGTGAACACTGAAGCTTTCTTT.

The chain carries TRBV12-3 or TRBV12-4 and TRBJ1-2; D unclear. The CDR3 length is 12 residues. V lost 2 bases, J lost 6 bases, and 7 bases lay in between. The CDR3 DNA is TGTGCCAGCAGTTTAAATTCCGATGGCTACACCTTC. This sequence encodes CASSLNSDGYTF.

The rearrangement joins TRBV6-5 to TRBJ2-7; the match to TRBD1 covers 7 bases. The ends lost 4 bases at V and 3 bases at J; junction bases unmatched: 6. This CDR3 spans 14 amino acids. Germline lookup yields CDR1 MNHEY and CDR2 SVGAGI. CDR3 sequence reads: CASSSPGQNYEQYF. As DNA, the CDR3 is TGTGCCAGCAGTTCCCCGGGACAGAACTACGAGCAGTACTTC.

The table lists this clone with a count of one. The chain uses TRBV5-4 and TRBJ1-1, with TRBD1 as a possible D gene (5 bases). Trimming removed 9 bases at V and 2 bases at J, with 20 bases between. Germline lookup yields CDR1 SGHNT and CDR2 YYREEE (reference sequence). The CDR3 spans 15 residues. The CDR3 spells CAMSGAGTSNTEAFF. The CDR3 DNA sequence: TGTGCCATGAGTGGGGCAGGAACCTCCAACACTGAAGCTTTCTTT.

This clone was counted once. The chain uses TRBV28 and TRBJ2-1, with D possibly being TRBD2 (5 bases). V lost 6 bases and J 4 bases, leaving 16 bases between the germline ends. Per the germline V gene, CDR1 is MDHEN and CDR2 is SYDVKM. The CDR3 covers 15 residues. The CDR3 DNA follows: TGTGCCAGCAGCCCCCCAGCGGTGACTTACAATGAGCAGTTCTTC. This encodes CASSPPAVTYNEQFF.

This clone was observed a handful of times. The chain uses TRBV7-9 and TRBJ2-5; 12 bases map to TRBD2. Trimming at V came to 5 bases and at J to 5 bases, leaving 9 bases not matched to a gene. The CDR3 is made up of 16 amino acids. Per germline, CDR1 SEHNR and CDR2 FQNEAQ (reference sequence). CDR3 in DNA: TGTGCCAGCAGCCCCCTAGCGGGAGGGGAGGAGGAGACCCAGTACTTC. Residues: CASSPLAGGEEETQYF.

J is TRBJ2-1 and V is TRBV7-9, with 11 bases fitting TRBD2. The CDR3 contains 20 residues. V shed 5 bases, J shed 4 bases, and the junction held 19 bases outside the gene matches. Germline loops: CDR1 SEHNR, CDR2 FQNEAQ (reference sequence). CDR3 protein: CASSMTTSGIPKGAYNEQFF. The CDR3, as DNA: TGTGCCAGCAGCATGACGACTAGCGGGATACCAAAGGGGGCATACAATGAGCAGTTCTTC. Based on the CDR3 plus reference TRBV7-9 and TRBJ2-1, the full variable domain is DTGVSQNPRHKITKRGQNVTFRCDPISEHNRLYWYRQTLGQGPEFLTYFQNEAQLEKSRLLSDRFSAERPKGSFSTLEIQRTEQGDSAMYLCASSMTTSGIPKGAYNEQFFGPGTRLTVL.

Only one count was recorded for this clone. The chain is built from TRBV5-6 and TRBJ1-3, with 7 bases fitting TRBD1. Germline-derived CDR1 and CDR2 are SGHDT and YYEEEE. The length of the CDR3 is 15 residues. J gave up 0 bases and V 5 bases, and 5 bases lay outside the gene matches. The CDR3 DNA is TGTGCCAGCAGGCACAGGGGTAACTCTGGAAACACCATATATTTT. Residues: CASRHRGNSGNTIYF.

CDR3 coding DNA: TGCGCCAGCAGCCCACAGGGAGAGACCCAGTACTTC. Encoded protein: CASSPQGETQYF. The chain employs TRBV5-1 and TRBJ2-5; D is possibly TRBD1 (6 bases). Germline CDR1 reads SGHRS; CDR2 reads YFSETQ. V lost 4 bases to trimming and J lost 4 bases, with 8 bases between them. The CDR3 sequence is 12 residues long.

Note on this clone: The same CDR3 arises from other DNA sequences in this sample as well. The rearrangement links TRBV5-1 to TRBJ2-1, with 12 positions matching TRBD2. V was pared by 0 bases and J by 9 bases, with 4 bases of the junction left unmatched. Germline-derived CDR1 and CDR2 are SGHRS and YFSETQ. The CDR3 consists of 15 residues. DNA of the CDR3: TGCGCCAGCAGCTTGGGACTAGCGGGAGAGGTTGAGCAGTTCTTC. The encoded protein is CASSLGLAGEVEQFF.

The chain uses TRBV30 and TRBJ2-5, with 7 positions matching TRBD2. Germline CDR1 reads GTSNPN; CDR2 reads SVGIG (reference sequence). CDR3 length: 14 amino acids. Trimming at V came to 0 bases and at J to 5 bases, leaving 6 bases not matched to a gene. CDR3 sequence reads: CAWSVTGGVETQYF. The CDR3 DNA is TGTGCCTGGAGTGTAACGGGGGGAGTGGAGACCCAGTACTTC.

The rearrangement links TRBV3-1 (or the pseudogene TRBV3-2) to TRBJ1-1; TRBD1 aligns across 10 bases. Germline CDR1 LGHDT, CDR2 YNNKEL (reference sequence). The V segment lost 4 bases and the J segment 4 bases; nucleotides outside the gene matches: 6. The CDR3 totals 15 residues. This CDR3 reads CASSLIGTGVTEAFF. Written as DNA, the CDR3 is TGTGCCAGCAGCCTTATCGGGACAGGGGTCACTGAAGCTTTCTTT.

This clone was detected only once. The CDR3 loop is CASSPGQGQETQYF. The CDR3 region has the DNA TGTGCCAGCAGCCCGGGACAGGGGCAGGAGACCCAGTACTTC. The rearrangement links TRBV5-4 to TRBJ2-5, with 10 bases fitting TRBD1. CDR1 is SGHNT, CDR2 YYREEE, per germline (reference sequence). The CDR3 has 14 amino acids. V shed 4 bases, J shed 5 bases, and the junction held 5 bases outside the gene matches. Based on the CDR3 plus reference TRBV5-4 and TRBJ2-5, the full variable domain is ETGVTQSPTHLIKTRGQQVTLRCSSQSGHNTVSWYQQALGQGPQFIFQYYREEENGRGNFPPRFSGLQFPNYSSELNVNALELDDSALYLCASSPGQGQETQYFGPGTRLLVL.

This chain uses TRBV7-6 with TRBJ1-4, with TRBD1 as a possible D gene (6 bases). Germline CDR1 reads SGHVS; CDR2 reads FNYEAQ. The length of the CDR3 is 15 residues. V lost 1 base to trimming and J lost 7 bases, with 13 bases between them. The CDR3 region is CASSLVWGPGEKLFF. The CDR3 nucleotides read TGTGCCAGCAGCTTAGTTTGGGGGCCGGGTGAAAAACTGTTTTTT.

The J gene is TRBJ1-2, the V gene TRBV6-4; a weak D match, TRBD1 (5 bases). The CDR3 has 15 amino acids. Trimming took off 1 base at V and 0 bases at J, with 9 bases between the two ends. Looked up from germline, CDR1 is MRHNA and CDR2 is SNTAGT. The chain's CDR3 is CASSDYGASNYGYTF. The CDR3 DNA is TGTGCCAGCAGTGACTATGGGGCTTCTAACTATGGCTACACCTTC.